A selection of T cell receptor beta chains follows, all from one sample in a study of long-term antiretroviral therapy in people with HIV. Sequencing used immunoSEQ multiplex PCR; TCRdb keeps in-frame clones, though not all of them. The sample has approximately 24,000 clones, more than 65% seen once. The sample consisted of unsorted PBMCs, taken 4.4 years after starting antiretroviral therapy. The receptors shown here come from a young man with HIV. CDR3s include the opening cysteine and the closing phenylalanine or tryptophan.

TRBV5-1	TRBJ1-1	CASSTPGTGGTEAFF
TRBV18	TRBJ2-3	CASSPPKDREVEDTQYF
TRBV2	TRBJ1-5	CASSENTGQPQHF
TRBV5-4	TRBJ2-7	CASSSDPGQSYEQYF
TRBV7-9	TRBJ2-1	CASSLGLAGVHNEQFF
TRBV27	TRBJ2-7	CASSLPGQGFNEQYF
TRBV19	TRBJ2-1	CASSTRGSSYNEQFF
TRBV7-9	TRBJ2-2	CASSLFTGWTGELFF
TRBV4-1	TRBJ2-7	CASSQAPYEQYF
TRBV28	TRBJ1-2	CASGRDRLPLYGYTF
TRBV5-1	TRBJ1-2	CASSPDGGRGYTF
TRBV7-8	TRBJ2-7	CASSFDRVKAYEQYF
TRBV7-9	TRBJ2-7	CASSLSGGGSYEQYF
TRBV15	TRBJ1-1	CATSRPQGKAEAFF
TRBV6-5	TRBJ1-2	CASSRWGGYGYTF
TRBV2	TRBJ2-3	CASRLQTGSRDTQYF
TRBV15	TRBJ2-7	CATSRDSREGEQYF
TRBV27	TRBJ1-1	CASRRGQGNTEAFF
TRBV5-1	TRBJ1-2	CASTPAGANYGYTF
TRBV6-5	TRBJ2-7	CASSYSLDGSSYEQYF
TRBV5-4	TRBJ2-3	CASSLVTGPSTDTQYF